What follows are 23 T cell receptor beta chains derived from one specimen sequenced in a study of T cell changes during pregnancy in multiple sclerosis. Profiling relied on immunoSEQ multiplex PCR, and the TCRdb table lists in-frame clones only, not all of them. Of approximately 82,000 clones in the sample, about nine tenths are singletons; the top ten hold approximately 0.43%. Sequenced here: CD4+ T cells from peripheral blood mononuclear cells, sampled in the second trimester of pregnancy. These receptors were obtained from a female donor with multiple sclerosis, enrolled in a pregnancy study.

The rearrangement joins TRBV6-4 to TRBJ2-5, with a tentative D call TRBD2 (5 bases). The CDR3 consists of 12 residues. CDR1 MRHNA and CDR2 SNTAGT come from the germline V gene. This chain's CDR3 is CGSEGKRETQYF. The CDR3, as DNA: TGTGGAAGCGAGGGCAAACGAGAGACCCAGTACTTC.

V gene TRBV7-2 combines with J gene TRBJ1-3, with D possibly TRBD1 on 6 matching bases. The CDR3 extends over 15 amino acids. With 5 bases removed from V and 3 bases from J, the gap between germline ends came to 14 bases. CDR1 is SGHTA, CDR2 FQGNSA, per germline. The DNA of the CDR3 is TGTGCCAGCAGCCCCGACAGGACCAGTGGAAACACCATATATTTT. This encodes CASSPDRTSGNTIYF.

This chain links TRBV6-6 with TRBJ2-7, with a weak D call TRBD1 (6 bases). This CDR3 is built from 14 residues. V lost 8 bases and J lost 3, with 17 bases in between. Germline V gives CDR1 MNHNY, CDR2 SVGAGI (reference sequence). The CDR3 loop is CASGRQVQIYEQYF. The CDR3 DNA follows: TGTGCCAGCGGACGACAGGTTCAGATCTACGAGCAGTACTTC.

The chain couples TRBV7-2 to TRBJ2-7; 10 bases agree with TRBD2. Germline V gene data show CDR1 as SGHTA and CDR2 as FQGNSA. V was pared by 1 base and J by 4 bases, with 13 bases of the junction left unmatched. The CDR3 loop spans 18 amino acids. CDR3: CASSLVGPSGSDGYEQYF. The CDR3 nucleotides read TGTGCCAGCAGCTTAGTGGGCCCTAGCGGGAGTGACGGTTACGAGCAGTACTTC.

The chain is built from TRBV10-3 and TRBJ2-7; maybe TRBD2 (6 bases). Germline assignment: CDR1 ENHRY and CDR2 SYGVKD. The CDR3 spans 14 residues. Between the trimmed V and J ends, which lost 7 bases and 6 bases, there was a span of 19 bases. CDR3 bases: TGTGCCATCACCGGAGCTGCCCTCGGGGGCGAGCAGTACTTC. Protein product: CAITGAALGGEQYF.

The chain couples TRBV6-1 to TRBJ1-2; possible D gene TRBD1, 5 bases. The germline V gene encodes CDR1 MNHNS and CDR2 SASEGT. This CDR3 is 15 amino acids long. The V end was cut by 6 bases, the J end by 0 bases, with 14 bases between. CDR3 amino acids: CASREGTVPNYGYTF. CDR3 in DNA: TGTGCCAGCAGGGAGGGGACGGTCCCTAACTATGGCTACACCTTC.

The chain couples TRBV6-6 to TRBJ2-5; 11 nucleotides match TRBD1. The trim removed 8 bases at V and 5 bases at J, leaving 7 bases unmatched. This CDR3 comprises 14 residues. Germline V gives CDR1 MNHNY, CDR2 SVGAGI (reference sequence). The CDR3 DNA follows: TGTGCCAGCCGGACAGGGGGCATATGGGAGACCCAGTACTTC. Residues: CASRTGGIWETQYF.

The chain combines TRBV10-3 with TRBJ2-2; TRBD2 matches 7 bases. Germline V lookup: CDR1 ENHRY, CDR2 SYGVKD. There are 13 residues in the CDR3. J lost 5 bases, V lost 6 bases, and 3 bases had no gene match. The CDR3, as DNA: TGTGCCATCAGGACTAGCCTGACCGGGGAGCTGTTTTTT. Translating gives CAIRTSLTGELFF.

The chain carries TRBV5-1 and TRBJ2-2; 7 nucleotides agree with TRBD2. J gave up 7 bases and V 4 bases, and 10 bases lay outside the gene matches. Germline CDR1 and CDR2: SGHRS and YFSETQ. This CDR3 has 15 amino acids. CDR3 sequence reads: CASSINGGSNGELFF. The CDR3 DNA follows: TGCGCCAGCAGCATCAACGGGGGGTCGAACGGGGAGCTGTTTTTT. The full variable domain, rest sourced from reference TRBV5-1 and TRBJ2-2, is KAGVTQTPRYLIKTRGQQVTLSCSPISGHRSVSWYQQTPGQGLQFLFEYFSETQRNKGNFPGRFSGRQFSNSRSEMNVSTLELGDSALYLCASSINGGSNGELFFGEGSRLTVL.

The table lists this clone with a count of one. CDR3 sequence reads: CASSPTGAQETQYF. The CDR3 DNA follows: TGTGCCAGCTCACCAACAGGGGCACAAGAGACCCAGTACTTC. This chain connects TRBV18 to TRBJ2-5; 7 bases are a match to TRBD1. Germline values: CDR1 KGHSH, CDR2 LQKENI. Unmatched junction bases numbered 2, after V lost 2 bases and J lost 2 bases. The CDR3 covers 14 residues.

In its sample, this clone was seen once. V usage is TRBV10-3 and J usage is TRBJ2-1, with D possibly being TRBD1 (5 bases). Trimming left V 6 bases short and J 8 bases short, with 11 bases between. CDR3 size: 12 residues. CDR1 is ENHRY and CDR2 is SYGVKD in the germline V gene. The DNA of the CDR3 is TGTGCCATCAGCGAATTAGGGGATGAGCAGTTCTTC. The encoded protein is CAISELGDEQFF.

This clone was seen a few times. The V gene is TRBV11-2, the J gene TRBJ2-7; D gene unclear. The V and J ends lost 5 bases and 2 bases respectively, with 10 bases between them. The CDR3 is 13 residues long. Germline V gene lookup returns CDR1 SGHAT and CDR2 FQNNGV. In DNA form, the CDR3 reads TGTGCCAGCAGCCCTGACTCCGCCTACGAGCAGTACTTC. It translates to CASSPDSAYEQYF.

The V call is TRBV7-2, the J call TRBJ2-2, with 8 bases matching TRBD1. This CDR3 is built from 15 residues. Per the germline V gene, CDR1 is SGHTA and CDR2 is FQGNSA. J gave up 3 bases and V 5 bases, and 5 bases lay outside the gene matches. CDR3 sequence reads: CASSAQGGDTGELFF. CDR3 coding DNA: TGTGCCAGCAGCGCACAGGGGGGAGACACCGGGGAGCTGTTTTTT.

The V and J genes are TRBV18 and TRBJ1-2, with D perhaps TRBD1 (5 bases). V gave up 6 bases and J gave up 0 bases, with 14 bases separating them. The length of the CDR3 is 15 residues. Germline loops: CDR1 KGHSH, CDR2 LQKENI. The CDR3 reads CASSRGHPANYGYTF. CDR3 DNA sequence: TGTGCCAGCTCCCGAGGACACCCGGCTAACTATGGCTACACCTTC.

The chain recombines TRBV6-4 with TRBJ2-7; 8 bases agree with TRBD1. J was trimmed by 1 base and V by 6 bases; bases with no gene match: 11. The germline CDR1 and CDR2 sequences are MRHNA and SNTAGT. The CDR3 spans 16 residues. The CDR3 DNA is TGTGCCAGCAGCTACAGAGGACAGGGTGTATCCTACGAGCAGTACTTC. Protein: CASSYRGQGVSYEQYF.

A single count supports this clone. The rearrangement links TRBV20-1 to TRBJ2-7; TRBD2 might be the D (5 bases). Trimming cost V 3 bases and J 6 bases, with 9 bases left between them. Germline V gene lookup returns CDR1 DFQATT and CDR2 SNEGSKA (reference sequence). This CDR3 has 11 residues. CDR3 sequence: CSASPSFEQYF. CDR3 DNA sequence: TGCAGTGCTAGTCCTAGCTTCGAGCAGTACTTC.

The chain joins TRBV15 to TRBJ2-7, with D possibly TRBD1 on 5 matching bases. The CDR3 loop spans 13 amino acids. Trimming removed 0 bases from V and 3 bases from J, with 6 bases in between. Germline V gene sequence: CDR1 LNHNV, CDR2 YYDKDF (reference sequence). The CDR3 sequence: CATSRDRVYEQYF. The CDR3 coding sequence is TGTGCCACCAGCAGAGACAGGGTCTACGAGCAGTACTTC.

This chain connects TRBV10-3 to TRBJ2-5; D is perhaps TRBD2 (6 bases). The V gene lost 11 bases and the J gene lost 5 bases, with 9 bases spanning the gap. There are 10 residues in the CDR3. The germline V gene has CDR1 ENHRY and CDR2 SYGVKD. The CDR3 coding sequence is TGTGCCTCAGGAGGGGAGACCCAGTACTTC. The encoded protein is CASGGETQYF.

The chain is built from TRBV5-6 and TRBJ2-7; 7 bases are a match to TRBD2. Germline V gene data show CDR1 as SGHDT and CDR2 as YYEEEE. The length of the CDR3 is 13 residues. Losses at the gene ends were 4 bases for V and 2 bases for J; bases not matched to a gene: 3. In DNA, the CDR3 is TGTGCCAGCAGCCTACGGGGGGCCTACGAGCAGTACTTC. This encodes CASSLRGAYEQYF. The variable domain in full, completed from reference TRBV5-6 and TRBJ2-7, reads DAGVTQSPTHLIKTRGQQVTLRCSPKSGHDTVSWYQQALGQGPQFIFQYYEEEERQRGNFPDRFSGHQFPNYSSELNVNALLLGDSALYLCASSLRGAYEQYFGPGTRLTVT.

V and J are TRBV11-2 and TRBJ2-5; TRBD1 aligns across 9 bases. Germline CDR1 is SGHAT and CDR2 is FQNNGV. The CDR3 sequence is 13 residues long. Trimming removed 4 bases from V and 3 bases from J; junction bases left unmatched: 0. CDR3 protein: CASSWDREETQYF. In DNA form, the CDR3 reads TGTGCCAGCAGCTGGGACAGGGAAGAGACCCAGTACTTC.

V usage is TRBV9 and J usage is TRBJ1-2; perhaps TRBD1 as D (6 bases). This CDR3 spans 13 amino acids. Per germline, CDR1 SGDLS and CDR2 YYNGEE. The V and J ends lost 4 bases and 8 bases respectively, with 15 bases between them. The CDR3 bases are TGTGCCAGCAGCCCCCACCCTCAGGGGGGCTACACCTTC. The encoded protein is CASSPHPQGGYTF.

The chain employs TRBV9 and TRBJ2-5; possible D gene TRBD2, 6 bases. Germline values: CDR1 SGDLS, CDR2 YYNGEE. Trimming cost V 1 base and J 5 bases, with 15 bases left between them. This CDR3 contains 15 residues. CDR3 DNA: TGTGCCAGCAGCGTAACAGGAGGGCAGTGGGAGACCCAGTACTTC. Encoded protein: CASSVTGGQWETQYF. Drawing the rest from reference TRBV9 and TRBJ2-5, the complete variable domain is DSGVTQTPKHLITATGQRVTLRCSPRSGDLSVYWYQQSLDQGLQFLIQYYNGEERAKGNILERFSAQQFPDLHSELNLSSLELGDSALYFCASSVTGGQWETQYFGPGTRLLVL.

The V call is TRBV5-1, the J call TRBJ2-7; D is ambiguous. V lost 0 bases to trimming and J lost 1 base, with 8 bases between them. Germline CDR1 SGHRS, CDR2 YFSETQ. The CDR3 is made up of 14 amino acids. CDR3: CASSLAVTSYEQYF. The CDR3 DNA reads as TGCGCCAGCAGCTTGGCGGTCACTTCCTACGAGCAGTACTTC. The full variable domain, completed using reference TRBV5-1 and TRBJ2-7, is KAGVTQTPRYLIKTRGQQVTLSCSPISGHRSVSWYQQTPGQGLQFLFEYFSETQRNKGNFPGRFSGRQFSNSRSEMNVSTLELGDSALYLCASSLAVTSYEQYFGPGTRLTVT.